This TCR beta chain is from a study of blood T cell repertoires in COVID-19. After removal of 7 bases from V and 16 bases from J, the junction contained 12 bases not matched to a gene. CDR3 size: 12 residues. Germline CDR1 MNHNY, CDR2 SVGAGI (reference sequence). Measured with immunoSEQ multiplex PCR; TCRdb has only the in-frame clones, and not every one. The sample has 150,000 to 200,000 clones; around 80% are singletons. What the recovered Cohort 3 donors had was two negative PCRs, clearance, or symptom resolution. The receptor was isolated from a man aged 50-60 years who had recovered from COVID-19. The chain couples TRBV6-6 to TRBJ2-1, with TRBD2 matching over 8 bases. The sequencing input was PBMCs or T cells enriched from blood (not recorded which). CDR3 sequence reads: CASIPAGGHVFF. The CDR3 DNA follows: TGTGCCAGCATACCGGCGGGAGGCCACGTATTCTTC.